This TCR beta chain originates from a study of T cell responses to AZD1222 COVID-19 vaccine. On the study more broadly: Second-dose recipients at about 4 or about 12 weeks were treated as one pooled group. Whole-study results and caveats: Compared with day 0, the breadth and depth of the Spike-specific TCR repertoire rose significantly after two doses of AZD1222.

Comment on this clone: What it binds is not known.

Germline CDR1 and CDR2: SNHLY and FYNNEI. CDR3 length: 13 amino acids. V was clipped by 7 bases and J by 2 bases, with 12 bases between them. Sequenced by immunoSEQ multiplex PCR; TCRdb stores in-frame clones only, minus some. The sample comprises 150,000 or so clones, around 94% of which are singletons, and around 2.6% rests with the top ten. The source material was peripheral blood, sampled on day 0 of AZD1222 vaccination. The chain carries TRBV2 and TRBJ2-7, with D possibly being TRBD2 (6 bases). The TCR originated in an adult in good health. CDR3 sequence: CASKGPGAYEQYF. Written as DNA, the CDR3 is TGTGCCAGCAAGGGTCCGGGGGCCTACGAGCAGTACTTC.